These T cell receptor beta chains were read from a single sample in a study of T cell changes during pregnancy in multiple sclerosis. Generated by immunoSEQ multiplex PCR, the TCRdb table keeps only in-frame clones and is missing some. Of roughly 85,000 clones listed, approximately 90% are singletons. This specimen was peripheral blood, taken in the first trimester of pregnancy. Receptor source: a female donor with multiple sclerosis, enrolled in a pregnancy study. CDR3s include the opening cysteine and the closing phenylalanine or tryptophan. The D gene is left open where the match is weak. For some rows the clone size is stated as once, few or many, or as a class when expanded; others skip it.

clone size	V gene	D gene	J gene	CDR3 DNA	CDR3 protein
once	TRBV7-8	-	TRBJ2-7	TGTGCCAGCAGCTTACTCGCGGGAAGCTACGAGCAGTACTTC	CASSLLAGSYEQYF
-	TRBV29-1	-	TRBJ2-4	TGCAGCGTTCAACGGCTGATGACTCCTGACATTCAGTACTTC	CSVQRLMTPDIQYF
-	TRBV5-1	TRBD1	TRBJ1-2	TGCGCCAGCAGCTTGACAGGGGGGGTTAACTATGGCTACACCTTC	CASSLTGGVNYGYTF
-	TRBV5-1	TRBD1	TRBJ1-6	TGCGCCAGCAGCCTGGAAATGGGGACAGGGATTAATTCACCCCTCCACTTT	CASSLEMGTGINSPLHF
-	TRBV18	-	TRBJ1-1	TGTGCCAGCTCCCCCTTCGGAGGGAGGAGGGACACTGAAGCTTTCTTT	CASSPFGGRRDTEAFF
-	TRBV30	TRBD2	TRBJ2-1	TGTGCCTGGAACCCGGGACTAGAACACAATGAGCAGTTCTTC	CAWNPGLEHNEQFF
-	TRBV6-1	TRBD2	TRBJ2-5	TGTGCCAGCAGTGAAGAGGAAGGGAGGGGTCCGGAGACCCAGTACTTC	CASSEEEGRGPETQYF
-	TRBV27	TRBD2	TRBJ2-4	TGTGCCAGCAGTCCCCGGGGAGGGGTAGAGGGTAACATTCAGTACTTC	CASSPRGGVEGNIQYF
-	TRBV6-5	-	TRBJ1-1	TGTGCCAGCTCCACGGAGGGGCTGGGTGAAGCTTTCTTT	CASSTEGLGEAFF
-	TRBV7-2	-	TRBJ2-1	TGTGCCAGCAGCTTACAATCAGCGGGCCACGCTTACAATGAGCAGTTCTTC	CASSLQSAGHAYNEQFF
-	TRBV27	-	TRBJ2-7	TGTGCCAGCAGTTTATCAACTAAAACTCGCGAGCAGTACTTC	CASSLSTKTREQYF
many	TRBV2	TRBD1	TRBJ1-1	TGTGCCAGCAGAGATAGCACAGGGGACGCTGAAGCTTTCTTT	CASRDSTGDAEAFF
-	TRBV29-1	-	TRBJ2-1	TGCAGCGTTGATACAGTCGCCTCCTACAATGAGCAGTTCTTC	CSVDTVASYNEQFF
-	TRBV28	TRBD1	TRBJ2-7	TGTGCCAGCAGAACCGGGACAGTCTCCTACGAGCAGTACTTC	CASRTGTVSYEQYF
-	TRBV7-2	-	TRBJ2-7	TGTGCCAGCAGCTTCGGACAGAAGCTCTACGAGCAGTACTTC	CASSFGQKLYEQYF
-	TRBV14	-	TRBJ1-1	TGTGCCAGCAGCCAGATACAGGGTTCGAGGAACACTGAAGCTTTCTTT	CASSQIQGSRNTEAFF
-	TRBV16	TRBD1	TRBJ1-2	TGTGCCAGCAGCCTAGAACAGGGGGCCTATGGCTACACCTTC	CASSLEQGAYGYTF
-	TRBV6-5	-	TRBJ1-2	TGTGCCAGCAGTTACTCTCCCTGGGGGGACTACGGCTACACCTTC	CASSYSPWGDYGYTF
-	TRBV11-1	-	TRBJ1-5	TGTGCCAGCAGCAGGGCCGGGGGTCAGCCCCAGCATTTT	CASSRAGGQPQHF
-	TRBV7-2	TRBD2	TRBJ2-5	TGTGCCAGCAGCTCCCGACTAGCGGGAGTTGAGACCCAGTACTTC	CASSSRLAGVETQYF
-	TRBV6-5	TRBD2	TRBJ2-7	TGTGCCAGCAGTTACATCGGCGGGGGCTACGAGCAGTACTTC	CASSYIGGGYEQYF
once	TRBV11-1	-	TRBJ2-3	TGTGCCAGCAGCTTAGGACAGAGCAGCACAGATACGCAGTATTTT	CASSLGQSSTDTQYF
few	TRBV5-1	-	TRBJ1-2	TGCGCCAGCAGCTCCGACTATGGCTACACCTTC	CASSSDYGYTF
-	TRBV29-1	TRBD1	TRBJ2-3	TGCAGCGCTGACAGGGAAGCAGATACGCAGTATTTT	CSADREADTQYF
-	TRBV5-4	-	TRBJ1-1	TGTGCCAGCAGCTTGGATAGGGGCTACACTGAAGCTTTCTTT	CASSLDRGYTEAFF
-	TRBV2	-	TRBJ1-1	TGTGCCAGCAGTGTACTGGGGCCGAACACTGAAGCTTTCTTT	CASSVLGPNTEAFF
-	TRBV5-5	-	TRBJ1-1	TGTGCCAGCACCTTTTCCGGGATCACTGAAGCTTTCTTT	CASTFSGITEAFF
-	TRBV15	-	TRBJ2-1	TGTGCCACCAGCAGGCTGGGAGCTTCTGATGAGCAGTTCTTC	CATSRLGASDEQFF
-	TRBV11-3	-	TRBJ2-7	TGTGCCAGCAGCTTAGAGGACAGCCTCTCCGAGCAGTACTTC	CASSLEDSLSEQYF
-	TRBV2	-	TRBJ1-2	TGTGCCAGCAGTCAGGCATATGGCTACACCTTC	CASSQAYGYTF
-	TRBV30	-	TRBJ1-1	TGTGCCTGGCGCCCGGGGTCAGGAGGCGCTTTCTTT	CAWRPGSGGAFF
-	TRBV9	-	TRBJ2-7	TGTGCCAGCAGCGTAGGGGGCATATCGGGTTACGAGCAGTACTTC	CASSVGGISGYEQYF
once	TRBV19	TRBD1	TRBJ1-2	TGTGCCAGTAGTGATCGACAGGGAAGAAGGACTTATGGCTACACCTTC	CASSDRQGRRTYGYTF
-	TRBV4-2	-	TRBJ1-1	TGTGCCAGCAGCCAAGATTTCAACAGGGAAGAAGCTTTCTTT	CASSQDFNREEAFF
-	TRBV30	TRBD1	TRBJ2-1	TGTGCCTGTAACCGACAGGGGGCGTTGAATGAGCAGTTCTTC	CACNRQGALNEQFF
-	TRBV10-3	-	TRBJ2-1	TGTGCCATCGGCGGGACTCACAATGAGCAGTTCTTC	CAIGGTHNEQFF
-	TRBV28	TRBD2	TRBJ2-2	TGTGCCAGCAGTTTCCCAACATACCGTCCGCTAGCGGCGAACACCGGGGAGCTGTTTTTT	CASSFPTYRPLAANTGELFF
-	TRBV10-3	TRBD1	TRBJ1-2	TGTGCCAGCGGAACAGGGGCTTATGGCTACACCTTC	CASGTGAYGYTF
-	TRBV9	TRBD1	TRBJ2-2	TGTGCCAGCAGCAATACCGGGACAGGTTACACCGGGGAGCTGTTTTTT	CASSNTGTGYTGELFF
-	TRBV7-2	-	TRBJ1-5	TGTGCCAGCAGCTTATCAGGATATAGCAATCAGCCCCAGCATTTT	CASSLSGYSNQPQHF
-	TRBV5-1	TRBD1	TRBJ2-1	TGCGCCAGCAGCTCGGGACAGGGGAGGTACAATGAGCAGTTCTTC	CASSSGQGRYNEQFF
-	TRBV5-6	-	TRBJ2-1	TGTGCCAGCAGCTTGGAACTAGGTGAGCAGTTCTTC	CASSLELGEQFF
-	TRBV6-5	-	TRBJ1-5	TGTGCCAGCAGTTACTCGATGGCAGACAATCAGCCCCAGCATTTT	CASSYSMADNQPQHF
once	TRBV27	-	TRBJ2-6	TGTGCCAGCAGTTTGAGTACGTCGGCCAACGTCCTGACTTTC	CASSLSTSANVLTF
-	TRBV5-1	TRBD2	TRBJ2-2	TGCGCCAGCAGCTGGGGCCTAGGCGGGAGTTCGGCCGGGGAGCTGTTTTTT	CASSWGLGGSSAGELFF
-	TRBV27	-	TRBJ2-1	TGTGCCAGCAGTTCACAGGGTCAGTTCTACAATGAGCAGTTCTTC	CASSSQGQFYNEQFF
-	TRBV5-4	TRBD2	TRBJ2-1	TGTGCCAGCAGCTTGGGCCTAGCGGGTGACAATGAGCAGTTCTTC	CASSLGLAGDNEQFF